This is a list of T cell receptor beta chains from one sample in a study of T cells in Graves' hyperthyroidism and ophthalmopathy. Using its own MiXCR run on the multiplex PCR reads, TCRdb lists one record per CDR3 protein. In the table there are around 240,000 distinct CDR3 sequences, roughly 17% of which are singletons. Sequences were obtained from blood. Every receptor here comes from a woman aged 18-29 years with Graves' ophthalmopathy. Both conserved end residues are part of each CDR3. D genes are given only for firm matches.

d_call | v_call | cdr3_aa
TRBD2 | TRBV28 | CASSGTSGAKNIQYF
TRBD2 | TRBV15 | CATSRDVQTSGPQQFF
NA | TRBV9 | CASSPGTHEGTQYF
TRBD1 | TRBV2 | CASRGGTGTEAFF
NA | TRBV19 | CASSISTSGVYNSPLHF
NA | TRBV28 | CASSLSLGRTYEQYF
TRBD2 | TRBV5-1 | CASSLLAGAFNEQFF
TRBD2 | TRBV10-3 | CAISEAELAGVETQYF
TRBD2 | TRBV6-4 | CASSQLAGGTDTQYF
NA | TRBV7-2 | CASGQQGVAGSEQYF
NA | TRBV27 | CASRQGYGANVLTF
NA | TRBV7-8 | CASSLRGETGELFF
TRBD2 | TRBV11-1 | CASSFGLAGGGYNEQFF
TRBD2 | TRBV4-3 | CASSQESSGRSTGELFF
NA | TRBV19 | CASSILRHQPQHF
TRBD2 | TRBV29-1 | CSLVGTGGPYEQYF
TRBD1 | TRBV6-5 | CASSYSVGTGGSYEQYF
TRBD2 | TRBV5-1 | CASSNGGFAYNEQFF
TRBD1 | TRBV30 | CAWSVRGTGGMNTEAFF
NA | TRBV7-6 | CASSLALDTGELFF
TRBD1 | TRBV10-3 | CAISVDRVAKNIQYF
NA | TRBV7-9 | CASSSAGGYTF
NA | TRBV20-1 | CSAGRDTYYEQYF
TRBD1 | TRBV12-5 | CASGLRQGNTGELFF
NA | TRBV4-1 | CASSHPRGYSNQPQHF
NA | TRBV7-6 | CASSRVSGRGNTIYF
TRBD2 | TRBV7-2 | CASSLAPSGGKTDTQYF
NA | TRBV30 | CAQRGGGPWETQYF
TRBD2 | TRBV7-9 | CASSPREDQETQYF